This TCR beta chain was documented in a study of cytomegalovirus exposure and HLA in healthy donors. Whole-study findings and limits: Earlier analysis yielded a pattern in which most TCR beta V segments were productive about 90% or about 30% of the time. Rare TCR sequences predominated, though certain public TCRs were found in many donors. Most subjects had HLA-A and HLA-B alleles reportedly predicted accurately by TCR beta sequences.

About this clone: The antigen is unknown.

This CDR3 region has 16 residues. Germline lookup yields CDR1 KGHSY and CDR2 FQNENV. The V end was cut by 4 bases, the J end by 6 bases, with 21 bases between. It was with 60 Vbeta and 13 Jbeta primers that the PCR ran. Using immunoSEQ multiplex PCR, the repertoire was profiled, and TCRdb retains in-frame clones only, with some absent. The table includes 90,000 to 120,000 clones, 74% detected once. Healthy bone marrow donors formed the donor group. Sequenced input: PBMCs. This receptor was identified in a woman in her thirties or forties in good health and CMV-seropositive. The chain uses TRBV16 and TRBJ1-2; weak D call: TRBD1 (6 bases). The CDR3 DNA sequence: TGTGCCAGCAGCCTCGGCCGGGCAGGGGTCTCCGATGGCTACACCTTC. It specifies CASSLGRAGVSDGYTF.